Following are 20 T cell receptor beta chains from one sample sequenced in a study of human T cells and chemical hapten exposure. From the 5' RACE reads, TCRdb called clonotypes with MiXCR, one entry per CDR3 protein. This sample has about 140,000 distinct CDR3 sequences, with about 4.3% found just once. Total RNA was extracted from unfractionated whole blood. The receptors were sampled from a female donor in good health.

The chain has TRBV30 and TRBJ2-1; D is ambiguous. This CDR3 region has 16 residues. In germline, CDR1 is GTSNPN, CDR2 SVGIG (reference sequence). V dropped 3 bases and J dropped 0 bases, with 15 bases sitting between them. In DNA form, the CDR3 reads TGTGCCTGGAGGACCACCCGCGCCGGCTCCTACAATGAGCAGTTCTTC. This encodes CAWRTTRAGSYNEQFF.

At least ten counts were recorded for this clonotype. CDR3 DNA sequence: TGTGCCAGCAGTTCAGCGGGGGCTGGCACAGATACGCAGTATTTT. The encoded protein is CASSSAGAGTDTQYF. The chain combines TRBV6-2 or TRBV6-3 with TRBJ2-3; TRBD2 aligns across 8 bases. V shed 4 bases, J shed 1 base, and the junction held 4 bases outside the gene matches. Germline V gene data show CDR1 as MNHEY and CDR2 as SVGEGT. The CDR3 totals 15 residues.

This clonotype was observed at least ten times. J is TRBJ2-1 and V is TRBV18, with D unclear. V was trimmed by 2 bases and J by 7 bases, leaving 9 bases between them. Per germline, CDR1 KGHSH and CDR2 LQKENI. CDR3 size: 13 residues. CDR3 region: CASSPGIENEQFF. For the CDR3, the DNA is TGTGCCAGCTCACCAGGGATCGAAAATGAGCAGTTCTTC.

This clonotype was counted many times. This chain links TRBV15 with TRBJ1-5, with D hard to call. V was pared by 1 base and J by 0 bases, with 7 bases between. The length of the CDR3 is 15 residues. Germline CDR1 is LNHNV and CDR2 is YYDKDF (reference sequence). CDR3 in amino acids: CATSRARLSNQPQHF. The CDR3, as DNA: TGTGCCACCAGCAGAGCTCGGCTTAGCAATCAGCCCCAGCATTTT.

This clonotype was recorded at least ten times. This chain links TRBV19 with TRBJ1-5; perhaps TRBD1 as D (5 bases). V lost 5 bases and J lost 0, with 17 bases in between. This CDR3 contains 17 residues. The germline gives CDR1 LNHDA, CDR2 SQIVND (reference sequence). CDR3 amino acids: CASSRFGTPNSNQPQHF. The DNA of the CDR3 is TGTGCCAGTAGTCGATTCGGGACGCCTAATAGCAATCAGCCCCAGCATTTT. The variable domain in full, with the rest retrieved from reference TRBV19 and TRBJ1-5, is DGGITQSPKYLFRKEGQNVTLSCEQNLNHDAMYWYRQDPGQGLRLIYYSQIVNDFQKGDIAEGYSVSREKKESFPLTVTSAQKNPTAFYLCASSRFGTPNSNQPQHFGDGTRLSIL.

This clonotype was detected many times. The V gene is TRBV7-8, the J gene TRBJ1-1; D unclear. V lost 0 bases, J lost 4 bases, and 15 bases lay in between. Germline CDR1 SGHVS, CDR2 FQNEAQ. This CDR3 has 16 amino acids. CDR3 amino acids: CASSLAFGVEGTEAFF. The CDR3 region has the DNA TGTGCCAGCAGCTTAGCGTTTGGGGTTGAGGGCACTGAAGCTTTCTTT.

The chain combines TRBV19 with TRBJ2-3, with D possibly called TRBD1 or TRBD2 (6 bases each). Trimming took off 6 bases at V and 2 bases at J, with 15 bases between the two ends. Germline V gives CDR1 LNHDA, CDR2 SQIVND (reference sequence). CDR3 length equals 15 residues. CDR3 residues: CASSLRTGATDTQYF. The CDR3 coding sequence is TGTGCCAGTAGCCTAAGGACGGGGGCCACAGATACGCAGTATTTT. Full variable domain (missing parts from reference TRBV19 and TRBJ2-3): DGGITQSPKYLFRKEGQNVTLSCEQNLNHDAMYWYRQDPGQGLRLIYYSQIVNDFQKGDIAEGYSVSREKKESFPLTVTSAQKNPTAFYLCASSLRTGATDTQYFGPGTRLTVL.

Concerning this clonotype: A read error is likely, as this CDR3 ends without the conserved phenylalanine or tryptophan. As DNA, the CDR3 is TGTGCCAGCAGCTTCTTTGAGGCAGGCTCCTATAGCAATCAGCCCCAGCATTCT. This encodes CASSFFEAGSYSNQPQHS. The rearrangement joins TRBV7-6 to TRBJ1-5; D not certain. The length of the CDR3 is 18 residues. Germline CDR1 SGHVS, CDR2 FNYEAQ. Trimming cost V 3 bases and J 0 bases, with 18 bases left between them.

At least ten counts were recorded for this clonotype. The rearrangement joins TRBV5-1 to TRBJ1-2; D perhaps matches TRBD1 (5 bases). The germline V gene has CDR1 SGHRS and CDR2 YFSETQ. Trimming removed 1 base at V and 4 bases at J, with 11 bases between. The length of the CDR3 is 14 residues. The CDR3 reads CASSLWGMGYGYTF. CDR3 nucleotide sequence: TGCGCCAGCAGCTTGTGGGGGATGGGCTATGGCTACACCTTC.

This clonotype was detected ten times or more. The chain employs TRBV6-2 or TRBV6-3 and TRBJ2-1; D gene ambiguous. CDR3 length: 12 amino acids. In germline, CDR1 is MNHEY, CDR2 SVGEGT. The V and J ends lost 5 bases and 10 bases respectively, with 12 bases between them. The CDR3 reads CASSKRIGEQFF. The DNA of the CDR3 is TGTGCCAGCAGTAAAAGAATTGGGGAGCAGTTCTTC.

At least ten counts were recorded for this clonotype. V gene TRBV6-2 or TRBV6-3 combines with J gene TRBJ2-3; 7 bases agree with TRBD2. CDR3 length: 16 residues. The J segment lost 6 bases and the V segment lost 6 bases, leaving 15 bases of the junction unmatched. Germline V gives CDR1 MNHEY, CDR2 SVGEGT. The CDR3 loop reads CASRDTGRRPADTQYF. In DNA, the CDR3 is TGTGCCAGCAGGGATACCGGGAGGCGGCCGGCGGATACGCAGTATTTT.

This clonotype was found many times. The V gene is TRBV25-1, the J gene TRBJ1-1, with D possibly matching TRBD1 (6 bases). This CDR3 is 15 amino acids long. V dropped 6 bases and J dropped 1 base, with 15 bases sitting between them. Germline-derived CDR1 and CDR2 are MGHDK and SYGVNS. CDR3: CASRVTGISNTEAFF. The CDR3 DNA reads as TGTGCCAGCAGAGTAACAGGGATTTCGAACACTGAAGCTTTCTTT.

This clonotype was seen at least ten times. The chain links TRBV5-4 to TRBJ1-1; 7 nucleotides line up with TRBD1. The germline V gene has CDR1 SGHNT and CDR2 YYREEE (reference sequence). J was trimmed by 3 bases and V by 3 bases; bases with no gene match: 14. The length of the CDR3 is 17 residues. DNA of the CDR3: TGTGCCAGCAGCTCAACGGGTATGACAGGGATCGACACTGAAGCTTTCTTT. It is translated as CASSSTGMTGIDTEAFF.

Ten or more counts support this clonotype. The V and J genes are TRBV28 and TRBJ1-5, with 8 positions matching TRBD1. CDR3 length: 17 residues. Germline-derived CDR1 and CDR2 are MDHEN and SYDVKM. After removal of 1 base from V and 4 bases from J, the junction contained 9 bases not matched to a gene. The CDR3 coding sequence is TGTGCCAGCAGTTTATTACCGGGACAGGATCCGAATCAGCCCCAGCATTTT. It yields the protein CASSLLPGQDPNQPQHF.

This clonotype has at least ten counts. J is TRBJ2-7 and V is TRBV6-2 or TRBV6-3; 8 positions match TRBD1. The V segment lost 6 bases and the J segment 4 bases; nucleotides outside the gene matches: 14. CDR3 length: 16 amino acids. The germline V gene has CDR1 MNHEY and CDR2 SVGEGT. This CDR3 reads CASSTLGQGRDYEQYF. CDR3 sequence (DNA): TGTGCCAGCAGCACCCTAGGACAGGGTCGGGATTACGAGCAGTACTTC.

There are many counts of this clonotype. The V gene is TRBV30, the J gene TRBJ1-4; 9 bases align to TRBD1. V shed 5 bases, J shed 8 bases, and the junction held 12 bases outside the gene matches. Germline V gene lookup returns CDR1 GTSNPN and CDR2 SVGIG (reference sequence). The length of the CDR3 is 15 residues. CDR3 sequence: CAWGLRGTGSEKLFF. In DNA, the CDR3 is TGTGCCTGGGGCCTCCGCGGGACAGGGTCGGAAAAACTGTTTTTT.

This clonotype was counted ten times or more. This chain uses TRBV6-1 with TRBJ2-6; D gene uncertain. The CDR3 totals 19 residues. The germline V gene has CDR1 MNHNS and CDR2 SASEGT. Trimming stripped 3 bases from V and 4 bases from J, with 22 bases between. This chain's CDR3 is CASSEFDMGSGYGANVLTF. The CDR3 region has the DNA TGTGCCAGCAGTGAGTTCGATATGGGTTCGGGTTACGGGGCCAACGTCCTGACTTTC.

Ten or more counts support this clonotype. Given the absence of the conserved phenylalanine or tryptophan at the CDR3 end, a read error is likely. The V gene is TRBV6-5, the J gene TRBJ1-1, with D hard to call. CDR1 is MNHEY, CDR2 SVGAGI, per germline. V dropped 3 bases and J dropped 1 base, with 12 bases sitting between them. There are 15 residues in the CDR3. The CDR3 protein is CASSYGAGQNTEAFV. CDR3 nucleotides: TGTGCCAGCAGTTATGGAGCAGGCCAGAACACTGAAGCTTTCGTT.

This clonotype was counted at least ten times. The chain carries TRBV7-2 and TRBJ2-1, with D perhaps matching TRBD1 (6 bases). The CDR3 length is 13 residues. Germline V gene sequence: CDR1 SGHTA, CDR2 FQGNSA. Trimming cost V 3 bases and J 5 bases, with 8 bases left between them. CDR3 nucleotides: TGTGCCAGCAGCTTGGACAGCGACAATGAGCAGTTCTTC. Translation: CASSLDSDNEQFF.

The sample holds many counts of this clonotype. This sequence joins TRBV6-2 or TRBV6-3 and TRBJ1-5, with D uncertain. Germline-derived CDR1 and CDR2 are MNHEY and SVGEGT. Deletions cut 6 bases from V and 0 bases from J, with 15 bases between. The CDR3 spans 16 residues. This CDR3 is CASRQHGDHSNQPQHF. CDR3 sequence (DNA): TGTGCCAGCAGGCAACACGGAGACCATAGCAATCAGCCCCAGCATTTT.